The 8 T cell receptor beta chains given below trace back to one sample, sequenced in a study of vaccination effects on CD4 cells after COVID-19. Their antigen targets remain unknown. The table came from immunoSEQ multiplex PCR; TCRdb's copy has only in-frame clones and leaves some out. The sample yields roughly 65,000 clones, about 72% seen once. Peptide-pool stimulation followed by sequencing identified expanded antigen-specific CD4+ clonotypes in the ViraFEST assay. Upon completion of around 9 days in culture, CD4+ T cells were isolated. The study found no prior SARS-CoV-2 infection in the vaccine recipients, who tested negative for nucleocapsid antibodies. The source material was CD4+ T cells from PBMCs cultured with HCoV-NL63 spike peptides, sampled before COVID-19 vaccination. The source of these receptors is a human donor who received a COVID-19 vaccine.

This clone was seen a few times. V usage is TRBV30 and J usage is TRBJ1-6; D is uncertain. Trimming took 1 base from V and 8 from J, leaving 9 bases between them. The CDR3 covers 13 residues. The germline V gene encodes CDR1 GTSNPN and CDR2 SVGIG (reference sequence). The CDR3 coding sequence is TGTGCCTGGAGTGGGCAATGGGATTCACCCCTCCACTTT. As protein: CAWSGQWDSPLHF.

This clone was found a few times. This rearrangement joins TRBV6-5 to TRBJ2-2, with D uncertain. The CDR3 covers 15 residues. Germline V gene data show CDR1 as MNHEY and CDR2 as SVGAGI. The V and J ends lost 6 bases and 0 bases respectively, with 11 bases between them. CDR3: CASSLGYANTGELFF. The DNA of the CDR3 is TGTGCCAGCAGCCTAGGTTACGCGAACACCGGGGAGCTGTTTTTT.

In its sample, this clone was seen a few times. This chain links TRBV9 with TRBJ1-3; D is unresolved. V was cut by 0 bases and J by 0 bases, with 7 bases left in between. Germline lookup yields CDR1 SGDLS and CDR2 YYNGEE. The CDR3 spans 15 residues. The CDR3 nucleotides read TGTGCCAGCAGCGTAGCGGGGAGCTCTGGAAACACCATATATTTT. Protein: CASSVAGSSGNTIYF.

The chain uses TRBV7-3 and TRBJ2-5; D unresolved. This CDR3 is built from 13 residues. The germline CDR1 and CDR2 sequences are SGHTA and FQGTGA. Trimming removed 3 bases from V and 2 bases from J, with 7 bases in between. The CDR3 loop is CASSFGKQETQYF. The CDR3 DNA reads TGTGCCAGCAGCTTCGGCAAGCAAGAGACCCAGTACTTC.

The chain has TRBV3-1 (or the pseudogene TRBV3-2) and TRBJ2-3; possible D gene TRBD2, 6 bases. V was shortened by 4 bases and J by 3 bases, with 11 bases between the two germline ends. The length of the CDR3 is 14 residues. Germline values: CDR1 LGHDT, CDR2 YNNKEL (reference sequence). The CDR3 sequence is CASSPSAATDTQYF. The CDR3 coding sequence is TGTGCCAGCAGCCCTAGCGCAGCAACAGATACGCAGTATTTT.

The genes are TRBV5-5 and TRBJ1-5, with 10 bases aligning to TRBD1. The CDR3 is 15 amino acids. After removal of 4 bases from V and 9 bases from J, the junction contained 10 bases not matched to a gene. CDR1 is SGHKS and CDR2 is YYEKEE in the germline V gene (reference sequence). CDR3 DNA sequence: TGTGCCAGCAGCCTAGGACAGGGGGAAATGTGGCCCCAGCATTTT. It is translated as CASSLGQGEMWPQHF.

CDR3 DNA: TGTGCCTGGAGTGTACCGACATATAACACCGGGGAGCTGTTTTTT. Protein sequence: CAWSVPTYNTGELFF. This chain joins TRBV30 and TRBJ2-2; unclear D gene. Trimming took 0 bases from V and 2 from J, leaving 10 bases between them. The CDR3 is 15 amino acids. The germline V gene has CDR1 GTSNPN and CDR2 SVGIG (reference sequence).

The rearrangement links TRBV7-9 to TRBJ2-4; D remains ambiguous. The length of the CDR3 is 15 residues. In germline, CDR1 is SEHNR, CDR2 FQNEAQ (reference sequence). V shed 5 bases and J shed 1 base, with 12 bases lying between them. The CDR3 nucleotides read TGTGCCAGCAGCCTGGACCCTGGGGCCAAAAACATTCAGTACTTC. It is translated as CASSLDPGAKNIQYF.